This TCR beta chain was recorded in a study of glioma-infiltrating T cells. Study-wide points: Only very few CDR3 sequences appeared in both tissue and blood. Above-expected tissue-blood divergence occurred in all gliomas, most in low-grade ones.

This clonotype occurred many times. Its matching antigen is unknown. Germline assignment: CDR1 MNHNY and CDR2 SVGAGI (reference sequence). The CDR3 runs 17 residues. V was pared by 0 bases and J by 10 bases, with 24 bases between. The iRepertoire nested amplicon-rescue multiplex PCR amplified TCR alpha and beta CDR3s from RNA. One-step reverse transcription and amplification started from around 100-400 ng of tissue mRNA or PBMC total RNA. TCRdb reprocessed the multiplex PCR reads via MiXCR and lists one record per CDR3 protein. In the table there are 85,000 to 110,000 distinct CDR3 sequences, around 31% of which are singletons.

This sequence joins TRBV6-6 and TRBJ1-1, with D possibly TRBD1 on 6 matching bases. The sequence was collected from a human donor with low-grade glioma or glioblastoma, undergoing nonglioma brain surgery, or in good health (not recorded which). Sequenced: glioma tissue, nonneoplastic brain tissue, or PBMCs (not recorded which). The CDR3 nucleotides read TGTGCCAGCAGTTACTCGATACTTAGGACAGACCAGTCTCCAGCTTTCTTT. This gives the protein CASSYSILRTDQSPAFF.